A single sample is the source of the 23 T cell receptor beta chains below, sequenced in a study of blood T cell repertoires in COVID-19. The table came from immunoSEQ multiplex PCR; TCRdb's copy has only in-frame clones and leaves some out. Among around 150,000 clones listed, approximately 80% were seen once. Material: peripheral blood. These receptors came from a man aged 60 to 75 with acute or convalescent COVID-19.

V is TRBV9 and J is TRBJ1-5; possibly TRBD1 for D (6 bases). The CDR3 totals 16 residues. With 3 bases removed from V and 10 bases from J, the gap between germline ends came to 23 bases. In germline, CDR1 is SGDLS, CDR2 YYNGEE. In nucleotides, the CDR3 is TGTGCCAGCAGCGAGACCCCCAACAGGGAAGGCAGACCCCAGCATTTT. It yields the protein CASSETPNREGRPQHF.

This rearrangement joins TRBV9 to TRBJ1-4, with TRBD1 as a possible D gene (5 bases). Trimming removed 0 bases from V and 7 bases from J, with 13 bases in between. Germline-derived CDR1 and CDR2 are SGDLS and YYNGEE. The CDR3 totals 15 residues. This CDR3 is CASSVAADRGEKLFF. The CDR3 DNA reads TGTGCCAGCAGCGTAGCTGCTGACAGAGGTGAAAAACTGTTTTTT.

This clone showed up just a few times. J is TRBJ2-7 and V is TRBV11-1, with D perhaps matching TRBD1 (5 bases). Trimming shortened V by 1 base and J by 4 bases, and 11 bases separated the two germline ends. The V gene's germline CDR1 is SGHAT and CDR2 FQDESV (reference sequence). The CDR3 has 14 residues. The CDR3 sequence is CASSLGVGAYEQYF. Here the CDR3 DNA reads TGTGCCAGCAGCTTAGGAGTAGGGGCTTACGAGCAGTACTTC.

The chain employs TRBV5-1 and TRBJ2-7; 14 nucleotides align to TRBD2. The J segment lost 4 bases and the V segment lost 0 bases, leaving 3 bases of the junction unmatched. CDR3 size: 16 residues. The germline CDR1 and CDR2 sequences are SGHRS and YFSETQ. This CDR3 reads CASSLGLAGGLYEQYF. CDR3 bases: TGCGCCAGCAGCTTGGGACTAGCGGGGGGGCTTTACGAGCAGTACTTC. Together with reference TRBV5-1 and TRBJ2-7, the CDR3 gives the full variable domain: KAGVTQTPRYLIKTRGQQVTLSCSPISGHRSVSWYQQTPGQGLQFLFEYFSETQRNKGNFPGRFSGRQFSNSRSEMNVSTLELGDSALYLCASSLGLAGGLYEQYFGPGTRLTVT.

The chain carries TRBV2 and TRBJ1-3; 7 nucleotides line up with TRBD1. From germline, CDR1 is SNHLY and CDR2 FYNNEI. This CDR3 spans 15 amino acids. The J segment lost 4 bases and the V segment lost 1 base, leaving 4 bases of the junction unmatched. CDR3 nucleotides: TGTGCCAGCAGTGAAGGGACAGGTTTCGGAAACACCATATATTTT. Translating it yields CASSEGTGFGNTIYF.

This clone was counted only a few times. The chain employs TRBV21-1 and TRBJ1-3; the table calls TRBD1, which could not be checked here. TRBV21-1 is a listed pseudogene. The length of the CDR3 is 16 residues. For the CDR3, the DNA is TGTGCCAGCAGCAAAGTCAGGAAACTCTCTGGAAACACCATATATTTT. Translated: CASSKVRKLSGNTIYF.

The chain links TRBV18 to TRBJ2-2, with TRBD1 as a possible D gene (6 bases). CDR3 length equals 14 residues. CDR1 and CDR2 (germline): KGHSH, LQKENI. Trimming pared 5 bases from V and 5 bases from J, leaving 12 bases between. The DNA of the CDR3 is TGTGCCAGCTCATCGATGACAGGAACCGGGGAGCTGTTTTTT. Encoded protein: CASSSMTGTGELFF.

The chain recombines TRBV11-2 with TRBJ2-3; D may be TRBD1 (5 bases). This CDR3 has 15 residues. The V end lost 2 bases, the J end lost 6 bases, and 15 bases lay between the germline ends. The germline CDR1 and CDR2 sequences are SGHAT and FQNNGV. The CDR3: CASSLNPGFGDTQYF. The CDR3 nucleotides are TGTGCCAGCAGCTTAAACCCAGGGTTCGGTGATACGCAGTATTTT.

The V gene is TRBV11-1, the J gene TRBJ1-1, with TRBD1 matching over 7 bases. Germline assignment: CDR1 SGHAT and CDR2 FQDESV (reference sequence). V trimming: 5 bases; J trimming: 3 bases; junction bases outside the gene matches: 3. There are 13 residues in the CDR3. The CDR3 DNA sequence: TGTGCCAGCAGCCGCGACAGGGACACTGAAGCTTTCTTT. This gives the protein CASSRDRDTEAFF.

The chain links TRBV5-1 to TRBJ1-4; weak D call: TRBD1 (6 bases). V was pared by 1 base and J by 8 bases, with 9 bases between. Germline V gene sequence: CDR1 SGHRS, CDR2 YFSETQ. The CDR3 has 13 residues. CDR3 nucleotide sequence: TGCGCCAGCAGCTTGCCCACAGGGGAAAAACTGTTTTTT. Translation: CASSLPTGEKLFF.

V usage is TRBV4-3 and J usage is TRBJ1-1, with TRBD1 identical over 9 bases. The length of the CDR3 is 17 residues. Germline trimming cut 0 bases from V and 0 bases from J; bases unmatched to any gene: 5. The V gene's germline CDR1 is LGHNA and CDR2 YSLEER. The CDR3 spells CASSQDTTGGMNTEAFF. The CDR3 coding sequence is TGCGCCAGCAGCCAAGATACGACAGGGGGAATGAACACTGAAGCTTTCTTT.

The V and J genes are TRBV5-1 and TRBJ2-7, with TRBD1 matching over 8 bases. Trimming took 4 bases from V and 1 from J; bases not matched to a gene: 4. Germline CDR1 SGHRS, CDR2 YFSETQ. The CDR3 is made up of 14 amino acids. The CDR3 sequence is CASSQQGVSYEQYF. CDR3 DNA: TGCGCCAGCAGCCAACAGGGGGTTTCCTACGAGCAGTACTTC.

This clone was detected once. The chain couples TRBV7-2 to TRBJ1-1; the D is unclear. Between the trimmed V and J ends, which lost 1 base and 1 base, there was a span of 13 bases. CDR1 SGHTA and CDR2 FQGNSA come from the germline V gene. The length of the CDR3 is 16 residues. The CDR3 DNA sequence: TGTGCCAGCAGCTTAGTTGGTGGAGGTGGGAACACTGAAGCTTTCTTT. This sequence encodes CASSLVGGGGNTEAFF.

This sequence joins TRBV14 and TRBJ1-3; D is uncertain. Trimming removed 4 bases from V and 2 bases from J, with 12 bases in between. The CDR3 is made up of 15 amino acids. The germline V gene has CDR1 SGHDN and CDR2 FVKESK. CDR3 nucleotides: TGTGCCAGCAGCCGTAGCTGGTTCACTGGAAACACCATATATTTT. This sequence encodes CASSRSWFTGNTIYF.

The chain recombines TRBV6-5 with TRBJ1-5; 8 bases line up with TRBD1. Germline V gene lookup returns CDR1 MNHEY and CDR2 SVGAGI. The junction had 3 bases not matched to a gene; V was cut back by 8 bases and J by 3 bases. This CDR3 has 13 residues. CDR3 sequence reads: CASQTGDNQPQHF. Written as DNA, the CDR3 is TGTGCCAGCCAGACAGGGGACAATCAGCCCCAGCATTTT.

This clone showed up just a few times. The chain carries TRBV6-5 and TRBJ2-6, with TRBD1 identical over 8 bases. This CDR3 comprises 15 residues. Germline V CDR1 and CDR2: MNHEY, SVGAGI. V was pared by 6 bases and J by 1 base, with 2 bases of the junction left unmatched. The CDR3 DNA reads TGTGCCAGCAGAGACAGGGGATCTGGGGCCAACGTCCTGACTTTC. Translating it yields CASRDRGSGANVLTF.

The chain uses TRBV30 and TRBJ2-7; D perhaps matches TRBD2 (6 bases). The germline CDR1 and CDR2 sequences are GTSNPN and SVGIG (reference sequence). The CDR3 spans 12 residues. Trimming stripped 1 base from V and 5 bases from J, with 9 bases between. CDR3 region: CAWSEAGNEQYF. The CDR3 coding sequence is TGTGCCTGGAGTGAAGCGGGTAACGAGCAGTACTTC.

This CDR3 reads CASSSSLGGFAEQYF. CDR3 DNA sequence: TGTGCCAGCAGCTCCAGTCTAGGTGGGTTTGCCGAGCAGTACTTC. The rearrangement uses TRBV9 and TRBJ2-7; no definite D call. This CDR3 is 15 amino acids long. The V end lost 4 bases, the J end lost 6 bases, and 20 bases lay between the germline ends. The germline CDR1 and CDR2 sequences are SGDLS and YYNGEE.

CDR3 DNA: TGTGCCAGCAGCCAGGGGAGCTCTGGGGCCAACGTCCTGACTTTC. Its protein is CASSQGSSGANVLTF. This chain joins TRBV5-4 and TRBJ2-6; D possibly corresponds to TRBD1 (6 bases). Germline V CDR1 and CDR2: SGHNT, YYREEE (reference sequence). There are 15 residues in the CDR3. Trimming removed 4 bases from V and 0 bases from J, with 8 bases in between.

V and J are TRBV5-6 and TRBJ2-7, with D possibly TRBD1 on 6 matching bases. The CDR3 sequence is 13 residues long. Trimming cost V 2 bases and J 3 bases, with 9 bases left between them. CDR1 and CDR2 from the germline V gene are SGHDT and YYEEEE. The CDR3 nucleotides read TGTGCCAGCAGCTTCCAACAGGGCTACGAGCAGTACTTC. Amino acids: CASSFQQGYEQYF.

The chain couples TRBV18 to TRBJ2-1; 7 bases match TRBD1. CDR1 is KGHSH, CDR2 LQKENI, per germline. J gave up 8 bases and V 1 base, and 8 bases lay outside the gene matches. The CDR3 is 15 residues long. The CDR3 bases are TGTGCCAGCTCACCACGCGACAGGGTCTCTGATGAGCAGTTCTTC. It translates to CASSPRDRVSDEQFF.

The chain links TRBV7-2 to TRBJ2-5; weak D call: TRBD1 (6 bases). Germline lookup yields CDR1 SGHTA and CDR2 FQGNSA. The CDR3 runs 15 residues. V lost 4 bases and J lost 1, with 13 bases in between. CDR3 in amino acids: CASSSRTGTQETQYF. CDR3 coding DNA: TGTGCCAGCAGCTCTCGAACAGGGACCCAAGAGACCCAGTACTTC.

In its sample, this clone was seen once. The gene calls are TRBV6-5 and TRBJ2-5, with a weak D call TRBD1 (6 bases). V was shortened by 0 bases and J by 1 base, with 9 bases between the two germline ends. This CDR3 has 15 amino acids. CDR1 and CDR2 (germline): MNHEY, SVGAGI. The CDR3 nucleotides read TGTGCCAGCAGTTACTCGAGGGGGTTCCAAGAGACCCAGTACTTC. Its translation is CASSYSRGFQETQYF.